This entry features one TCR beta chain sequence. Its antigen is currently unknown. This sample is part of a study of immune evolution from preneoplasia to lung adenocarcinoma. In the study overall: HLA loss of heterozygosity: roughly 6.6% AIS, less than 18% MIA, 30% to 35% ADC, none AAH.

General observations from the study: Normal lung had the highest top T cell clone frequencies. Later-stage lesions appeared to have more T cells, more diversity, less clonality.

Histologic diagnosis was independently verified by two lung pathologists. Profiled with immunoSEQ multiplex PCR; TCRdb holds only in-frame clones, not every one. Of approximately 6,500 clones listed, 80% are singletons. The length of the CDR3 is 13 residues. Trimming left V 7 bases short and J 0 bases short, with 10 bases between. Germline CDR1 is MDHEN and CDR2 is SYDVKM. This TCR came from a person aged 50-70 years with lung adenocarcinoma. The V call is TRBV28, the J call TRBJ2-7; D may correspond to TRBD1 or TRBD2 (5 bases each). What was sequenced was FFPE minimally invasive lung adenocarcinoma tissue. In nucleotides, the CDR3 is TGTGCCAGCAACCTCGGGGCCTCCTACGAGCAGTACTTC. It translates to CASNLGASYEQYF. Supplemented by reference TRBV28 and TRBJ2-7, the full variable domain reads DVKVTQSSRYLVKRTGEKVFLECVQDMDHENMFWYRQDPGLGLRLIYFSYDVKMKEKGDIPEGYSVSREKKERFSLILESASTNQTSMYLCASNLGASYEQYFGPGTRLTVT.